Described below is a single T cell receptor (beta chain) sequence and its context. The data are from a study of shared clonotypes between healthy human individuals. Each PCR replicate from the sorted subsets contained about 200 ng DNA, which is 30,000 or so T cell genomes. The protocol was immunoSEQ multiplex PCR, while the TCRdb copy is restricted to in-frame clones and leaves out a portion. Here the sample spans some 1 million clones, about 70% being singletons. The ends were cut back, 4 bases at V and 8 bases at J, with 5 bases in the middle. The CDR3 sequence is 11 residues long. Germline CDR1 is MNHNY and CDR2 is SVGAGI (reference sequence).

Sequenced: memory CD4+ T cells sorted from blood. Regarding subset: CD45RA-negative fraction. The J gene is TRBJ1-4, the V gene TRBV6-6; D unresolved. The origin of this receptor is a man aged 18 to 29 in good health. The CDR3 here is CASSSEEKLFF. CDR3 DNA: TGTGCCAGCAGTTCGGAGGAAAAACTGTTTTTT.